This TCR beta chain was documented in a study of blood T cell repertoires in COVID-19. The wider study: The study drew acute and convalescent COVID-19 samples from the United States, Italy and Spain.

The germline gives CDR1 SNHLY, CDR2 FYNNEI. The junction had 6 bases not matched to a gene; V was cut back by 7 bases and J by 8 bases. CDR3 length: 13 amino acids. The assay was immunoSEQ multiplex PCR, and TCRdb's table has in-frame clones only and misses some. The sample has approximately 140,000 clones, around 80% seen once; the top ten hold less than 4.5%. The clonotype originates from a man aged 60 to 69 with acute or convalescent COVID-19. The chain recombines TRBV2 with TRBJ2-3; 10 bases line up with TRBD1. Sequencing was performed on peripheral blood. The CDR3 region is CASKGQGHPTQYF. For the CDR3, the DNA is TGTGCCAGCAAGGGACAGGGGCACCCTACGCAGTATTTT.